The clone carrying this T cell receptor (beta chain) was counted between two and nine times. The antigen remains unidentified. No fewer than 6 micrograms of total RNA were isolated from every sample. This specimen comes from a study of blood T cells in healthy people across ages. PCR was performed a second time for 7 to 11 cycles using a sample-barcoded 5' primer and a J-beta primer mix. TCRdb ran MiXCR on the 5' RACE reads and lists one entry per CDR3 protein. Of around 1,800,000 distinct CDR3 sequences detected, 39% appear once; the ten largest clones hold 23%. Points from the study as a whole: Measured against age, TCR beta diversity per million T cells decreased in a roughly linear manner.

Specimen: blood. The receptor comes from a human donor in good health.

CDR3 amino acids: CASSLSVVLGNEQYF. CDR3 nucleotides: TGTGCCAGCAGTTTATCGGTCGTCCTGGGCAATGAGCAGTACTTC. The V gene is TRBV27, the J gene TRBJ2-5; D gene uncertain. V was clipped by 0 bases and J by 11 bases, with 19 bases between them. There are 15 residues in the CDR3. Per germline, CDR1 MNHEY and CDR2 SMNVEV (reference sequence).